A single sample gave rise to the 9 T cell receptor beta chains below, sequenced in a study of T-cell memory formation after mild COVID-19. TCRdb recomputed calls from the 5' RACE reads with MiXCR, one row per CDR3 protein. The sample yields hundreds of thousands of distinct CDR3 sequences, 20% to 25% seen once. Sequences were obtained from PBMCs or a T cell subset sorted from them (not recorded which). Receptor source: an adult woman who had mild COVID-19 (a few samples of this study predate the infection). Cell type and time point are not known.

This clonotype was seen repeatedly, ten times or more. J is TRBJ2-2 and V is TRBV5-1; D might be TRBD1 (5 bases). The germline V gene has CDR1 SGHRS and CDR2 YFSETQ. Deletions cut 3 bases from V and 5 bases from J, with 11 bases between. The CDR3 loop spans 14 amino acids. CDR3 in DNA: TGCGCCAGCAGCTCGCCGCAGGGTACCGGGGAGCTGTTTTTT. Encoded protein: CASSSPQGTGELFF.

In this sample, this clonotype turned up once. One base away lies a much larger clone, so this may be a sequencing read error. V usage is TRBV9 and J usage is TRBJ2-5; TRBD2 matches 7 bases. This CDR3 comprises 18 residues. CDR1 is SGDLS and CDR2 is YYNGEE in the germline V gene. Trimming removed 0 bases from V and 5 bases from J; junction bases left unmatched: 16. CDR3 residues: CASSVATYSRGLGETQYF. CDR3 nucleotide sequence: TGTGCCAGCAGCGTAGCCACTTACTCGCGGGGGTTAGGTGAGACCCAGTACTTC.

The CDR3: CASSKASPTSGRGSTGELFF. For the CDR3, the DNA is TGTGCCAGCAGCAAAGCAAGCCCGACTAGCGGGAGAGGAAGCACCGGGGAGCTGTTTTTT. The chain uses TRBV21-1 and TRBJ2-2; the table gives TRBD2 as D, unverified against the DNA. TRBV21-1 represents a pseudogene. The CDR3 is 20 residues long.

The rearrangement joins TRBV2 to TRBJ1-5; TRBD1 might be the D (6 bases). The V gene lost 6 bases and the J gene lost 7 bases, with 16 bases spanning the gap. CDR1 is SNHLY and CDR2 is FYNNEI in the germline V gene. The CDR3 has 14 residues. The DNA of the CDR3 is TGTGCCAGCAGGGAGGCAGGGGCGGTCCAGCCCCAGCATTTT. It is translated as CASREAGAVQPQHF.

This clonotype was picked up a small number of times. This rearrangement joins TRBV6-6 to TRBJ2-3; 9 bases are shared with TRBD2. The CDR3 has 14 amino acids. Germline lookup yields CDR1 MNHNY and CDR2 SVGAGI (reference sequence). Losses at the gene ends were 7 bases for V and 6 bases for J; bases not matched to a gene: 8. CDR3 residues: CASMGAGGPDTQYF. The CDR3 DNA reads TGTGCCAGCATGGGGGCGGGAGGGCCGGATACGCAGTATTTT.

V and J are TRBV7-2 and TRBJ1-1; D unresolved. V lost 4 bases and J 4 bases, leaving 16 bases between the germline ends. The CDR3 runs to 15 residues. Germline CDR1 reads SGHTA; CDR2 reads FQGNSA. The CDR3: CASSSRASRSTEAFF. The CDR3 coding sequence is TGTGCCAGCAGCTCCCGGGCCTCCCGGAGCACTGAAGCTTTCTTT.

J is TRBJ2-7 and V is TRBV6-2 or TRBV6-3; TRBD2 agrees at 10 bases. V shed 2 bases, J shed 4 bases, and the junction held 5 bases outside the gene matches. The CDR3 spans 15 residues. Germline V gene data show CDR1 as MNHEY and CDR2 as SVGEGT. CDR3 nucleotide sequence: TGTGCCAGCAGTTACCCCGGACTAGCGGCTTACGAGCAGTACTTC. Its protein is CASSYPGLAAYEQYF.

This chain uses TRBV20-1 with TRBJ2-1; maybe TRBD2 (5 bases). The V end lost 3 bases, the J end lost 4 bases, and 19 bases lay between the germline ends. Germline lookup yields CDR1 DFQATT and CDR2 SNEGSKA (reference sequence). The CDR3 consists of 16 residues. This chain's CDR3 is CSASLIANRGYNEQFF. The CDR3 DNA reads as TGCAGTGCTAGTCTAATCGCGAACCGCGGGTACAATGAGCAGTTCTTC.

The genes are TRBV7-6 and TRBJ2-7; 7 positions agree with TRBD1. V was clipped by 2 bases and J by 0 bases; unmatched bases: 4. Germline V gene lookup returns CDR1 SGHVS and CDR2 FNYEAQ. CDR3 length: 15 amino acids. In DNA form, the CDR3 reads TGTGCCAGCAGCTTAACAGGGGAGAGCTCCTACGAGCAGTACTTC. It translates to CASSLTGESSYEQYF.